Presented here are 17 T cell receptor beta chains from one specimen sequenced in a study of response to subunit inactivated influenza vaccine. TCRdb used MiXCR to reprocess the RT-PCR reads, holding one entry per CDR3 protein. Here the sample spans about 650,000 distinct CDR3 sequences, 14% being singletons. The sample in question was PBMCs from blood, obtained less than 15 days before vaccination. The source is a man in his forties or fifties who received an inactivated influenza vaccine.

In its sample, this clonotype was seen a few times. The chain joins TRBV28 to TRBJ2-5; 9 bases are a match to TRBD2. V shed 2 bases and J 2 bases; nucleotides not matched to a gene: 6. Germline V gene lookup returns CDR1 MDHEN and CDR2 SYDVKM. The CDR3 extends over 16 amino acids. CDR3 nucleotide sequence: TGTGCCAGCAGTTTAGGTGCGGGAGGGAAACAAGAGACCCAGTACTTC. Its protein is CASSLGAGGKQETQYF. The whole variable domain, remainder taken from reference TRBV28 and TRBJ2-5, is DVKVTQSSRYLVKRTGEKVFLECVQDMDHENMFWYRQDPGLGLRLIYFSYDVKMKEKGDIPEGYSVSREKKERFSLILESASTNQTSMYLCASSLGAGGKQETQYFGPGTRLLVL.

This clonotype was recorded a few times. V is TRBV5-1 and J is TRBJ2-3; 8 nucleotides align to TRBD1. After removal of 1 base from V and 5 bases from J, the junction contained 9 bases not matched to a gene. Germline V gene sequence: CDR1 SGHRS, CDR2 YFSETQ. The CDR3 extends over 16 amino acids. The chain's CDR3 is CASSLQGQGLGDTQYF. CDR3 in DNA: TGCGCCAGCAGCTTGCAAGGACAGGGCCTGGGAGATACGCAGTATTTT.

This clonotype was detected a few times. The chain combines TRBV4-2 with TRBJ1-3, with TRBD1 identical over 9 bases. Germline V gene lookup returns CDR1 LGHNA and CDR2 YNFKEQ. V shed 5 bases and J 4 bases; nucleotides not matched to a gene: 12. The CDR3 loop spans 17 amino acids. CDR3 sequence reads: CASSTQTGGSRGNTIYF. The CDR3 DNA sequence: TGTGCCAGCAGCACACAGACAGGGGGTTCTAGAGGAAACACCATATATTTT.

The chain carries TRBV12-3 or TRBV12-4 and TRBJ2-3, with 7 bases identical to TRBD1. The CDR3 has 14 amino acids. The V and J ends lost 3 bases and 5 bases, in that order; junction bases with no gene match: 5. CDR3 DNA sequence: TGTGCCAGCAGTTTTTCACAGGGGATAGATACGCAGTATTTT. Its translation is CASSFSQGIDTQYF.

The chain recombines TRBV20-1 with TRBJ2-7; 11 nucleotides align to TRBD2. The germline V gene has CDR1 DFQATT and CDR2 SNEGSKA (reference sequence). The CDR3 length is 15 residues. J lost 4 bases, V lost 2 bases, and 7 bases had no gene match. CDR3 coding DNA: TGCAGTGCTAGATCGACTAGCGGGGATCTTTACGAGCAGTACTTC. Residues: CSARSTSGDLYEQYF.

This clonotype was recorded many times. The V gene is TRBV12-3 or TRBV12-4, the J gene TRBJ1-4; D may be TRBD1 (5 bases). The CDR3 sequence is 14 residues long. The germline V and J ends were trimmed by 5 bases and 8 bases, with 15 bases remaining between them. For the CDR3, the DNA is TGTGCCAGCAGTCTCGCGGGAGGGGAGGAAAAACTGTTTTTT. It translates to CASSLAGGEEKLFF.

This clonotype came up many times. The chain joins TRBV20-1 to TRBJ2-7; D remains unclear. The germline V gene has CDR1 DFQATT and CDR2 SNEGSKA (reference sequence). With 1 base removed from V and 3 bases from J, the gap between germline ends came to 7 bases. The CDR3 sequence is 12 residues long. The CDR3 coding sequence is TGCAGTGCTAGAGGGCGAGTCTACGAGCAGTACTTC. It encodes CSARGRVYEQYF.

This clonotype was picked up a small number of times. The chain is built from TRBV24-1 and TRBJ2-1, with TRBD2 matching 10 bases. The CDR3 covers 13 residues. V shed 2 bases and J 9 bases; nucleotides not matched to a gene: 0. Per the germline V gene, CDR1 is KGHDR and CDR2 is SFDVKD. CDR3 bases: TGTGCCACCAGTGATTGGACTAGCGGTGAGCAGTTCTTC. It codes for CATSDWTSGEQFF.

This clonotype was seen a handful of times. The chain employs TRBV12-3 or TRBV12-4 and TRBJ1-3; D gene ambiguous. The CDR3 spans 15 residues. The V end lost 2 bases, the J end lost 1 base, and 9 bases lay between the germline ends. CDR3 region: CASSLRGRSGNTIYF. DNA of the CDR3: TGTGCCAGCAGTTTAAGAGGGAGGTCTGGAAACACCATATATTTT.

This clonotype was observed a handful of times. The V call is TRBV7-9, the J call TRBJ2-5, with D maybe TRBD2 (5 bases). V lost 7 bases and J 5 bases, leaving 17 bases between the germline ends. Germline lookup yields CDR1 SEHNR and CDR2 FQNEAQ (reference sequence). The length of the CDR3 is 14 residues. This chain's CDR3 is CASIGSGGMETQYF. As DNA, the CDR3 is TGTGCCAGCATCGGAAGCGGTGGGATGGAGACCCAGTACTTC.

The CDR3 DNA sequence: TGCAGCGGAGGCCTAAGCACCGGGGAGCTGTTTTTT. Encoded protein: CSGGLSTGELFF. J is TRBJ2-2 and V is TRBV29-1; D is uncertain. The CDR3 contains 12 residues. Trimming shortened V by 7 bases and J by 4 bases, and 10 bases separated the two germline ends. Per the germline V gene, CDR1 is SQVTM and CDR2 is ANQGSEA.

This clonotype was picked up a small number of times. The CDR3 loop reads CATRQGLHEQYF. The CDR3, as DNA: TGTGCCACCAGACAGGGCTTACACGAGCAGTACTTC. The rearrangement links TRBV12-3 or TRBV12-4 to TRBJ2-7; 7 bases are shared with TRBD1. The CDR3 runs 12 residues. V lost 10 bases, J lost 5 bases, and 8 bases stayed unmatched.

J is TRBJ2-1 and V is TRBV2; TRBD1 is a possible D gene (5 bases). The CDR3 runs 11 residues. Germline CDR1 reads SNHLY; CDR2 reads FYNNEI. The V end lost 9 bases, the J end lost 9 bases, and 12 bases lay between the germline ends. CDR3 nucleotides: TGTGCCAGTCTCAGGGTAGGTGAGCAGTTCTTC. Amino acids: CASLRVGEQFF.

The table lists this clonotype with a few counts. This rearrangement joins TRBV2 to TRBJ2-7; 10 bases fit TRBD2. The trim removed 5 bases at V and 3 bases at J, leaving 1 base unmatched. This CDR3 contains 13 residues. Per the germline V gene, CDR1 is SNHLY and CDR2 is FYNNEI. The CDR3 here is CASSWTSGYEQYF. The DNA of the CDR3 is TGTGCCAGCAGTTGGACTAGCGGCTACGAGCAGTACTTC.

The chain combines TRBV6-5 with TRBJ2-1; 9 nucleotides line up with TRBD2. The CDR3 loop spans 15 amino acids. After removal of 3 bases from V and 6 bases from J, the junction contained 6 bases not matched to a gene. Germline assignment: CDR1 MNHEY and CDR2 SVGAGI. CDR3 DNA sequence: TGTGCCAGCAGTTATTCGACTAGCGGTATCAATGAGCAGTTCTTC. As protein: CASSYSTSGINEQFF.

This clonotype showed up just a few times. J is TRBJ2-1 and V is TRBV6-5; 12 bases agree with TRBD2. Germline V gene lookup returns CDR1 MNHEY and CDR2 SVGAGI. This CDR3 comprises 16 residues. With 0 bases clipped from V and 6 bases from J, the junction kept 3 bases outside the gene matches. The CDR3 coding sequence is TGTGCCAGCAGTTACTCGACTAGCGGGGGCACCAATGAGCAGTTCTTC. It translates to CASSYSTSGGTNEQFF.

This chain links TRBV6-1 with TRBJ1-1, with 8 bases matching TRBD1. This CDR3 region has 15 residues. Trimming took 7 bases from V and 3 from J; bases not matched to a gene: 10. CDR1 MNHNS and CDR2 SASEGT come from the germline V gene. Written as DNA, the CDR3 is TGTGCCAGCAAACCTTTGACAGGGGCGTACACTGAAGCTTTCTTT. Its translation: CASKPLTGAYTEAFF.